The entry below gives a single T cell receptor (beta chain) sequence along with its context. Trimming removed 7 bases from V and 4 bases from J, with 12 bases in between. CDR3 length equals 13 residues. CDR1 MNHEY and CDR2 SMNVEV come from the germline V gene (reference sequence). This record comes from a study of blood T cell repertoires in COVID-19. Per the authors' pipeline: Using reference gene primer amplification, nucleated cell counts were estimated. Profiled with immunoSEQ multiplex PCR; TCRdb holds only in-frame clones, not every one. V, J and clone size reflect that table, while D and trimming were determined from the DNA. The sample yields 360,000 or so clones, roughly nine tenths seen once.

The chain couples TRBV27 to TRBJ2-3; D might be TRBD2 (6 bases). The sequence was collected from a woman in her 30s who had recovered from COVID-19. The material sequenced was PBMCs or T cells enriched from blood (not recorded which). The CDR3 region has the DNA TGTGCCAGCAAGGCGGGGACGGCAGATACGCAGTATTTT. It codes for CASKAGTADTQYF.